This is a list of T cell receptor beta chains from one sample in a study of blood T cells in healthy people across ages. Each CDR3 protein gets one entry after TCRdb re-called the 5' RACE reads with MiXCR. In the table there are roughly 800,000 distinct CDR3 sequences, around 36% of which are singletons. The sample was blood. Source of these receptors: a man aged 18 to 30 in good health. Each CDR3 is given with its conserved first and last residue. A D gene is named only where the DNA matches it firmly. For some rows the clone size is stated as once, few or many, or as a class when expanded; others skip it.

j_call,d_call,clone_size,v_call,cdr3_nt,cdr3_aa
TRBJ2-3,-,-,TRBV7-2,TGTGCCAGCAGCCGAGGGGGGGCCGGCACAGATGCGCAGTATTTT,CASSRGGAGTDAQYF
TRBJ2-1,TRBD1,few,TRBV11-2,TGTGCCAGCAGCCTTTTAGGGGGCGGGCGTGGAGGTCAGTTCTTC,CASSLLGGGRGGQFF
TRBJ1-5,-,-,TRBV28,TGTGCCAGCAGTTTGCGGCAGGTACGGGGTCAGCCCCAGCATTTT,CASSLRQVRGQPQHF
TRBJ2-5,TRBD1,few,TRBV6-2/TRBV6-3,TGTGCCAGCAGTTATGGGACAGATGGTAAGCAGTACTTC,CASSYGTDGKQYF
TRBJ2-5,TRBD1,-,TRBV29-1,TGCAGCGTTGAAGGGGTGCAGGGGGAGGAGACCCAGTACTTC,CSVEGVQGEETQYF
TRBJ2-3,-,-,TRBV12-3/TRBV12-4,TGTGCCAGCAGCAGAAACCAGGGCTCCACAGATACGCAGTATTTT,CASSRNQGSTDTQYF
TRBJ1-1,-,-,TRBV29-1,TGCAGCGTTGTTGACAGATCGAACACTGAAGCTTTCTTT,CSVVDRSNTEAFF
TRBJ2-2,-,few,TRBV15,TGTGCCACCAGCAGAGATATGTCCGGCGACTCTAACACCGGGGAGCTGTTTTTT,CATSRDMSGDSNTGELFF
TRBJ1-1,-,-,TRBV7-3,TGTGCCAGCAGCTTAACAACAGAGAGTAGCACTGAAGCTTTCTTT,CASSLTTESSTEAFF
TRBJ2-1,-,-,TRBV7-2,TGTGCCAGCAGCTTAGACGCGGCAGGTTCCTACGAGCAGTTCTTC,CASSLDAAGSYEQFF
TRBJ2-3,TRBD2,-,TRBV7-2,TGTGCCAGCGGCGACGGACTAGCGGGCAACACAGTTACGCAGTATTTT,CASGDGLAGNTVTQYF
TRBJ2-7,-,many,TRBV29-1,TGCAGCGTTGAATGGGGGGTTACCTCCTACGAGCAGTACTTC,CSVEWGVTSYEQYF